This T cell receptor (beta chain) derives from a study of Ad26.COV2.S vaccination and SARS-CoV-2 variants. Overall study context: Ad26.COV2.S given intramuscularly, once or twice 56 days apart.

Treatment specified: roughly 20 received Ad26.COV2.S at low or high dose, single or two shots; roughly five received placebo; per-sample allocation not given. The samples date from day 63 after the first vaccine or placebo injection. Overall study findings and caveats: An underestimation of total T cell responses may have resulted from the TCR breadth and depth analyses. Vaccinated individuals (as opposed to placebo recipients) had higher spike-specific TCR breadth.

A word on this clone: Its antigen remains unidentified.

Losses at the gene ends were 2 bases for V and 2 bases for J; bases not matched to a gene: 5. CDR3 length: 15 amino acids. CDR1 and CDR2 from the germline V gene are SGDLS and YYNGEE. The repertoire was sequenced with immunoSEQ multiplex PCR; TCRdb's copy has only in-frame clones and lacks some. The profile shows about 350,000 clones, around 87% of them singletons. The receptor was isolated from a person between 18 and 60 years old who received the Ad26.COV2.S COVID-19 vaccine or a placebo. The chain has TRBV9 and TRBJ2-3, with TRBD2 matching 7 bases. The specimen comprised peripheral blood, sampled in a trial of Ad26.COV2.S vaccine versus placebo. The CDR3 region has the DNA TGTGCCAGCAGCGTCGGCGGGGGATACACAGATACGCAGTATTTT. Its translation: CASSVGGGYTDTQYF. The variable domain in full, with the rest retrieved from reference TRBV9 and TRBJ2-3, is DSGVTQTPKHLITATGQRVTLRCSPRSGDLSVYWYQQSLDQGLQFLIQYYNGEERAKGNILERFSAQQFPDLHSELNLSSLELGDSALYFCASSVGGGYTDTQYFGPGTRLTVL.